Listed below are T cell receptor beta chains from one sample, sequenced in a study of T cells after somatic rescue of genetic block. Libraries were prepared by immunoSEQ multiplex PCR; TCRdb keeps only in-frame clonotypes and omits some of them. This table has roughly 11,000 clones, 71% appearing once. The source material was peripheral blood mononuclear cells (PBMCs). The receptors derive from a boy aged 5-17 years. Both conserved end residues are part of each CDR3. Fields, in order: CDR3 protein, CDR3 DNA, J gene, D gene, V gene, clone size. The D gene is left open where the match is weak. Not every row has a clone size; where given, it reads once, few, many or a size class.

cdr3_aa: CASSGGRFLYGYTF
cdr3_nt: TGTGCCAGTAGTGGGGGACGGTTCCTCTATGGCTACACCTTC
j_call: TRBJ1-2
d_call: .
v_call: TRBV19
clone_size: once

cdr3_aa: CAIRATGKGYGYTF
cdr3_nt: TGTGCCATCAGGGCAACAGGGAAAGGGTATGGCTACACCTTC
j_call: TRBJ1-2
d_call: .
v_call: TRBV10-3
clone_size: .

cdr3_aa: CASSYRGQGLYEQYF
cdr3_nt: TGTGCCAGCAGTTACAGGGGACAGGGGCTCTACGAGCAGTACTTC
j_call: TRBJ2-7
d_call: TRBD1
v_call: TRBV6-5
clone_size: .

cdr3_aa: CASSLAHGVSQPQHF
cdr3_nt: TGTGCCAGCAGCTTGGCCCATGGGGTCTCTCAGCCCCAGCATTTT
j_call: TRBJ1-5
d_call: .
v_call: TRBV5-5
clone_size: .

cdr3_aa: CASSLGGGLAGGPTYEQYF
cdr3_nt: TGTGCCAGCAGCTTAGGCGGGGGACTAGCGGGAGGTCCCACCTACGAGCAGTACTTC
j_call: TRBJ2-7
d_call: TRBD2
v_call: TRBV13
clone_size: .

cdr3_aa: CATSSNPYRVEQYF
cdr3_nt: TGTGCCACCAGCAGTAACCCATACAGGGTCGAGCAGTACTTC
j_call: TRBJ2-7
d_call: .
v_call: TRBV15
clone_size: .

cdr3_aa: CAISESEVIINEQFF
cdr3_nt: TGTGCCATCAGTGAGTCGGAAGTGATAATCAATGAGCAGTTCTTC
j_call: TRBJ2-1
d_call: .
v_call: TRBV10-3
clone_size: .

cdr3_aa: CASSESTGPNYGYTF
cdr3_nt: TGTGCCAGCAGTGAATCGACAGGGCCTAACTATGGCTACACCTTC
j_call: TRBJ1-2
d_call: TRBD1
v_call: TRBV25-1
clone_size: .

cdr3_aa: CASSFLRRAEAFF
cdr3_nt: TGTGCCAGCAGTTTTTTACGACGGGCTGAAGCTTTCTTT
j_call: TRBJ1-1
d_call: .
v_call: TRBV28
clone_size: few

cdr3_aa: CASSYPWEGDTQYF
cdr3_nt: TGTGCCAGCAGCTACCCGTGGGAAGGAGATACGCAGTATTTT
j_call: TRBJ2-3
d_call: .
v_call: TRBV5-6
clone_size: .

cdr3_aa: CASSLGTLGHEQYF
cdr3_nt: TGTGCCAGCAGTCTTGGGACCCTCGGCCACGAGCAGTACTTC
j_call: TRBJ2-7
d_call: .
v_call: TRBV27
clone_size: few

cdr3_aa: CASSLSRVQETQYF
cdr3_nt: TGTGCCAGCAGCTTGAGCAGGGTTCAAGAGACCCAGTACTTC
j_call: TRBJ2-5
d_call: .
v_call: TRBV5-4
clone_size: .

cdr3_aa: CASSAPVGGGGQYEQYF
cdr3_nt: TGTGCCAGCAGCGCACCCGTGGGGGGGGGCGGCCAGTACGAGCAGTACTTC
j_call: TRBJ2-7
d_call: .
v_call: TRBV5-4
clone_size: few

cdr3_aa: CASSYPGGEQYF
cdr3_nt: TGTGCCAGCAGTTACCCGGGAGGCGAGCAGTACTTC
j_call: TRBJ2-7
d_call: TRBD2
v_call: TRBV6-8
clone_size: few

cdr3_aa: CSVRQGNQPQHF
cdr3_nt: TGCAGCGTTCGGCAGGGTAATCAGCCCCAGCATTTT
j_call: TRBJ1-5
d_call: .
v_call: TRBV29-1
clone_size: medium-sized

cdr3_aa: CASSQQGAGELFF
cdr3_nt: TGTGCCAGCAGCCAACAGGGGGCCGGGGAGCTGTTTTTT
j_call: TRBJ2-2
d_call: TRBD1
v_call: TRBV11-3
clone_size: .

cdr3_aa: CASSLAWVDTQYF
cdr3_nt: TGCGCCAGCAGCTTGGCCTGGGTAGATACGCAGTATTTT
j_call: TRBJ2-3
d_call: .
v_call: TRBV5-1
clone_size: .

cdr3_aa: CSVDRFQETQYF
cdr3_nt: TGCAGCGTAGACAGGTTCCAAGAGACCCAGTACTTC
j_call: TRBJ2-5
d_call: .
v_call: TRBV29-1
clone_size: .

cdr3_aa: CASRAQGTYEQYF
cdr3_nt: TGTGCCAGCAGGGCACAGGGTACCTACGAGCAGTACTTC
j_call: TRBJ2-7
d_call: .
v_call: TRBV25-1
clone_size: few

cdr3_aa: CASSYQAKGEKLFF
cdr3_nt: TGTGCCAGTAGTTATCAGGCCAAGGGTGAAAAACTGTTTTTT
j_call: TRBJ1-4
d_call: .
v_call: TRBV19
clone_size: few

cdr3_aa: CAWTTTGVRYNEQFF
cdr3_nt: TGTGCCTGGACCACGACAGGGGTAAGGTACAATGAGCAGTTCTTC
j_call: TRBJ2-1
d_call: TRBD1
v_call: TRBV30
clone_size: .

cdr3_aa: CASSPGLGPYEQYF
cdr3_nt: TGTGCCAGCAGTCCGGGACTAGGGCCCTACGAGCAGTACTTC
j_call: TRBJ2-7
d_call: TRBD2
v_call: TRBV28
clone_size: .

cdr3_aa: CASHPGTGLYSPLHF
cdr3_nt: TGTGCCAGCCATCCGGGGACAGGGCTTTATTCACCCCTCCACTTT
j_call: TRBJ1-6
d_call: TRBD1
v_call: TRBV2
clone_size: few

cdr3_aa: CASSLVRGSPLHF
cdr3_nt: TGTGCCAGCAGCTTAGTAAGGGGCTCACCCCTCCACTTT
j_call: TRBJ1-6
d_call: .
v_call: TRBV11-2
clone_size: .

cdr3_aa: CASSYPPLNEQYF
cdr3_nt: TGTGCCAGCAGTTACCCCCCCCTAAACGAGCAGTACTTC
j_call: TRBJ2-7
d_call: .
v_call: TRBV6-5
clone_size: .

cdr3_aa: CASSQTGGAGGYTF
cdr3_nt: TGTGCCAGCAGCCAAACAGGGGGCGCGGGGGGCTACACCTTC
j_call: TRBJ1-2
d_call: TRBD1
v_call: TRBV7-9
clone_size: .

cdr3_aa: CASSPQGSRAFF
cdr3_nt: TGTGCCAGCTCACCGCAGGGAAGTAGGGCTTTCTTT
j_call: TRBJ1-1
d_call: .
v_call: TRBV18
clone_size: once

cdr3_aa: CASSQEGLWTEAFF
cdr3_nt: TGCGCCAGCAGCCAGGAAGGGTTGTGGACTGAAGCTTTCTTT
j_call: TRBJ1-1
d_call: .
v_call: TRBV4-1
clone_size: .

cdr3_aa: CASSLSQASSYNEQFF
cdr3_nt: TGTGCCAGCAGCCTCTCACAGGCTAGCTCCTACAATGAGCAGTTCTTC
j_call: TRBJ2-1
d_call: .
v_call: TRBV7-3
clone_size: few

cdr3_aa: CASRGTVYSNQPQHF
cdr3_nt: TGTGCCAGCAGGGGGACGGTATATAGCAATCAGCCCCAGCATTTT
j_call: TRBJ1-5
d_call: .
v_call: TRBV2
clone_size: .

cdr3_aa: CASSLAQGWTSGGGTDTQYF
cdr3_nt: TGCGCCAGCAGCTTGGCCCAGGGTTGGACTAGCGGGGGAGGCACAGATACGCAGTATTTT
j_call: TRBJ2-3
d_call: TRBD2
v_call: TRBV5-1
clone_size: .

cdr3_aa: CASSPDRGRNQPQHF
cdr3_nt: TGTGCCAGCTCACCTGACAGGGGGCGAAATCAGCCCCAGCATTTT
j_call: TRBJ1-5
d_call: TRBD1
v_call: TRBV18
clone_size: .